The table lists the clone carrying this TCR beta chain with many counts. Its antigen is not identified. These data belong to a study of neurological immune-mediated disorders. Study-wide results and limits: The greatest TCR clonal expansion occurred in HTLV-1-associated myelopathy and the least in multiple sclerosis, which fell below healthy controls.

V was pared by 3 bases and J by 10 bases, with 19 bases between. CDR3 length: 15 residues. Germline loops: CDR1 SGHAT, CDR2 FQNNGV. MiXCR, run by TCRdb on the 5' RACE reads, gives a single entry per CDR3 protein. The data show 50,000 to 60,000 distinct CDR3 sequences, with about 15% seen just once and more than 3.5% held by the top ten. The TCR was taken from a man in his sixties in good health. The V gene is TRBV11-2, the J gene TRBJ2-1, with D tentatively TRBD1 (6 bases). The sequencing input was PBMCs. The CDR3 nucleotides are TGTGCCAGCAGCTTTATAGGGGGAGTCAGGTTGGAGCAGTTCTTC. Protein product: CASSFIGGVRLEQFF.